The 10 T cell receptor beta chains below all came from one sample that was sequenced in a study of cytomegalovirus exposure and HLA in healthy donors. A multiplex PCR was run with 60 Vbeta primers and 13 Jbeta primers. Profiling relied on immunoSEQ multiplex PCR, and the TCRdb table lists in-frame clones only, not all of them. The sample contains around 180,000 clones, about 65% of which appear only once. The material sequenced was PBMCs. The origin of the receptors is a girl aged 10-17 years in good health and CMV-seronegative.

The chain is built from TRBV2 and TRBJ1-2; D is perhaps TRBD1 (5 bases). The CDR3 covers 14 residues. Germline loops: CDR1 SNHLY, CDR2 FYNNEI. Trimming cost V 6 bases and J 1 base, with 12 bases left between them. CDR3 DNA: TGTGCCAGCAGCTTGACAGTTAATAACTATGGCTACACCTTC. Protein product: CASSLTVNNYGYTF. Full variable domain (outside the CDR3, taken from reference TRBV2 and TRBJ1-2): EPEVTQTPSHQVTQMGQEVILRCVPISNHLYFYWYRQILGQKVEFLVSFYNNEISEKSEIFDDQFSVERPDGSNFTLKIRSTKLEDSAMYFCASSLTVNNYGYTFGSGTRLTVV.

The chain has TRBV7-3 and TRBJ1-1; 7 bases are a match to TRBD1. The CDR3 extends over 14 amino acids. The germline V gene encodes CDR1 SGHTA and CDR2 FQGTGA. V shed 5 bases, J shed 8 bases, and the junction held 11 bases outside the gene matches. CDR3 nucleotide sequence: TGTGCCAGCAGCGCCGGCCGGGACAGAGAAGAAGCTTTCTTT. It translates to CASSAGRDREEAFF.

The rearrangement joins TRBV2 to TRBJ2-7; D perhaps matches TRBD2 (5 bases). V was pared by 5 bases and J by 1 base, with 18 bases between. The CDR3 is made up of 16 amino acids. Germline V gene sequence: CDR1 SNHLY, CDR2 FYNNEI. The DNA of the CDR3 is TGTGCCAGCAGTTTCGGCCGGGATACCACTTCCTACGAGCAGTACTTC. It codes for CASSFGRDTTSYEQYF.

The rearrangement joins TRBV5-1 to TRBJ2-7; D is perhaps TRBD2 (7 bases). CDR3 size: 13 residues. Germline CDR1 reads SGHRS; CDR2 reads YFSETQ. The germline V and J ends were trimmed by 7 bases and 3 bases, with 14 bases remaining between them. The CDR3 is CASGGGVSYEQYF. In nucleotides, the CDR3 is TGCGCCAGCGGGGGGGGCGTGAGCTACGAGCAGTACTTC.

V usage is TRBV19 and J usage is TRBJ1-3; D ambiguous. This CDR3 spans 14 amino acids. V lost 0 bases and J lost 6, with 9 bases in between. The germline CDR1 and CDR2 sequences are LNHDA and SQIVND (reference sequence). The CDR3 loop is CASSIDGGPNTIYF. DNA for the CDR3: TGTGCCAGTAGTATAGATGGAGGCCCAAACACCATATATTTT.

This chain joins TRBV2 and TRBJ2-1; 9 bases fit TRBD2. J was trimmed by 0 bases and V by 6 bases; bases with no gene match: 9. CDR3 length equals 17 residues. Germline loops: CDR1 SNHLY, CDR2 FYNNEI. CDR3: CASRGRTSALSYNEQFF. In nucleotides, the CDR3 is TGTGCCAGCAGGGGACGGACTAGCGCCCTCTCCTACAATGAGCAGTTCTTC.

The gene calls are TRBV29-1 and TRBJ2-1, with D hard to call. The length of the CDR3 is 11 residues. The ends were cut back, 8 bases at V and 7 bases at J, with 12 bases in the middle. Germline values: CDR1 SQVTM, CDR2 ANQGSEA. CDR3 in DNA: TGCAGCCTCACTGTGGTGAATGAGCAGTTCTTC. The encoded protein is CSLTVVNEQFF.

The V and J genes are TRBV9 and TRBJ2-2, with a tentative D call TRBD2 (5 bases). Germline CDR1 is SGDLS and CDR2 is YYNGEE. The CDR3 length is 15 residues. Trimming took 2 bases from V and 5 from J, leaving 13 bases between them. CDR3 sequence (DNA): TGTGCCAGCAGCGTTCTGGACTTTTTGACCGGGGAGCTGTTTTTT. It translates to CASSVLDFLTGELFF.

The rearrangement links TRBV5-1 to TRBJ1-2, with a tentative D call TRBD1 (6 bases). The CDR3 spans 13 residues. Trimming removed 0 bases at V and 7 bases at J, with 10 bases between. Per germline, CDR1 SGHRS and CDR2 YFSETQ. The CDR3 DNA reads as TGCGCCAGCAGCTTGGAGGGGGTACCTGGCTACACCTTC. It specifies CASSLEGVPGYTF.

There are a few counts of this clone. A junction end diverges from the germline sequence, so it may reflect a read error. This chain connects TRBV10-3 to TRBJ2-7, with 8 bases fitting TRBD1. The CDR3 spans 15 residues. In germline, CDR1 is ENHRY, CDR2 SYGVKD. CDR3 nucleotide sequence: TGTGCCATCAGTGGCGCCGGGACAGGCTCCGACGAGCAGTACTTC. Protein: CAISGAGTGSDEQYF.